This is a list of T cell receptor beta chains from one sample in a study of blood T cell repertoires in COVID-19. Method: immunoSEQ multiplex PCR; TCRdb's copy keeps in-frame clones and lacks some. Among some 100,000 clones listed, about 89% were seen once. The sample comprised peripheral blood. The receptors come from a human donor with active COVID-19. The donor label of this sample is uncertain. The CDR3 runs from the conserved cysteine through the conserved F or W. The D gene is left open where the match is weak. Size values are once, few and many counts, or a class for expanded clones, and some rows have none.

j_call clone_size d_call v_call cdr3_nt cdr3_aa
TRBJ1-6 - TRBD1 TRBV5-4 TGTGCCAGCAGCTTGACGGCAGGGGGCGCTTATAATTCACCCCTCCACTTT CASSLTAGGAYNSPLHF
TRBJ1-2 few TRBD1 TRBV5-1 TGCGCCAGCAGCTGGGGACAGGACTATGGCTACACCTTC CASSWGQDYGYTF
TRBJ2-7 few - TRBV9 TGTGCCAGCAACGGACGGGATTCCTACGAGCAGTACTTC CASNGRDSYEQYF
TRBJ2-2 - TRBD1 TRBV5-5 TGTGCCAGCAGCGAAGACAGGGGGAGCACCGGGGAGCTGTTTTTT CASSEDRGSTGELFF
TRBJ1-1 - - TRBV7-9 TGTGCCAGCAGCCCACGGTTTTTGCAGGGTTTGATCACTGAAGCTTTCTTT CASSPRFLQGLITEAFF
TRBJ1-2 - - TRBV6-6 TGTGCCAGCAGTTCGTTACAGGGTTTGGACTATGGCTACACCTTC CASSSLQGLDYGYTF
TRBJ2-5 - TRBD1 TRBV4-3 TGCGCCAGCAGCGGGCGGGACAGGTACCAAGAGACCCAGTACTTC CASSGRDRYQETQYF
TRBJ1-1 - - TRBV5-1 TGCGCCAGCAGGCTCAGCGCGTACACTGAAGCTTTCTTT CASRLSAYTEAFF
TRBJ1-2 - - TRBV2 TGTGCCAGCAGTGAAGGCCTTTGGGGGGGAGGGTATGGCTACACCTTC CASSEGLWGGGYGYTF
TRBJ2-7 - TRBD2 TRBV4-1 TGCGCCAGCAGCCTAGCGGGGGGCTCCTCCTACGAGCAGTACTTC CASSLAGGSSYEQYF
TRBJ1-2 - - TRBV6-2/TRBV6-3 TGTGCCAGCAGTTACTCGACGCAGGGAAACTATGGCTACACCTTC CASSYSTQGNYGYTF
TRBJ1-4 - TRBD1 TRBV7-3 TGTGCCAGCAGCGAGACAGGGGGGTCTAATGAAAAACTGTTTTTT CASSETGGSNEKLFF
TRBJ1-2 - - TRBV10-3 TGTGCCATCAGACTCAGCAGCCCCGGGGACTATGGCTACACCTTC CAIRLSSPGDYGYTF
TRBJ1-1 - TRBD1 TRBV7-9 TGTGCCAGCGCGGGACAGGGAGGGCCTGAAGCTTTCTTT CASAGQGGPEAFF
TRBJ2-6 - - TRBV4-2 TGTGCCAGCAGCCAGGTCGGCTCTGGGGCCAACGTCCTGACTTTC CASSQVGSGANVLTF